The rows below give T cell receptor beta chains drawn from one sample of a study of cytomegalovirus exposure and HLA in healthy donors. The method was immunoSEQ multiplex PCR; TCRdb's version includes in-frame clones alone and lacks a portion of them. Of roughly 110,000 clones detected, 65% to 85% appear once; the ten largest clones hold 5% to 6%. The sample consisted of PBMCs. These receptors originate from a young woman in good health and CMV-seropositive. The CDR3 runs from the conserved cysteine through the conserved F or W. The D gene is left open where the match is weak. Only part of the rows carry a size: once, few, many, or a class if the clone is expanded.

d_gene	abundance	v_gene	j_gene	CDR3nt	CDR3aa
-	-	TRBV11-2	TRBJ1-6	TGTGCCAGCAGCTCAGCCGACACTCTTGTACCACCCCTCCACTTT	CASSSADTLVPPLHF
-	few	TRBV13	TRBJ1-1	TGTGCCAGCAGCCGGGTAAACACTGAAGCTTTCTTT	CASSRVNTEAFF
-	-	TRBV6-6	TRBJ1-1	TGTGCCAGCCCCCCGGCGGGGTTGAACACTGAAGCTTTCTTT	CASPPAGLNTEAFF
TRBD1	-	TRBV11-3	TRBJ2-7	TGTGCCAGCAGCTCGGGGACAGGGTACGAGCAGTACTTC	CASSSGTGYEQYF
-	-	TRBV13	TRBJ2-7	TGTGCCAGCAGCCCCCGAGACAGGCACTACGAGCAGTACTTC	CASSPRDRHYEQYF
TRBD1	-	TRBV18	TRBJ2-7	TGTGCCAGCTCACCAGGGGGACAGGGGCTTTTGGAGCAGTACTTC	CASSPGGQGLLEQYF
-	-	TRBV5-6	TRBJ2-3	TGTGCCAGCAGCTTGGACAGGAGCACAGATACGCAGTATTTT	CASSLDRSTDTQYF
-	-	TRBV27	TRBJ1-4	TGTGCCAGCCCCCCCAGCGGGGATTATATCGGGAAACTGTTTTTT	CASPPSGDYIGKLFF
TRBD1	-	TRBV2	TRBJ1-4	TGTGCCAGCAGTGAAACCCAGGGGGCCAAAAAACTGTTTTTT	CASSETQGAKKLFF
-	-	TRBV11-3	TRBJ1-1	TGTGCCAGCAGCTACCAGGCTGAAGCTTTCTTT	CASSYQAEAFF
-	-	TRBV2	TRBJ1-4	TGTGCCAGCAGTCGCCAAAGGGGAACTAATGAAAAACTGTTTTTT	CASSRQRGTNEKLFF
-	-	TRBV28	TRBJ1-1	TGTGCCAGCAGTTTCGTAGAAGCTTTCTTT	CASSFVEAFF
TRBD2	-	TRBV6-5	TRBJ2-7	TGTGCCAGCAGCCGGACTAGCTTTTTCTCCTACGAGCAGTACTTC	CASSRTSFFSYEQYF
TRBD1	-	TRBV5-5	TRBJ1-1	TGTGCCAGCAGACTGGACAGGGGGATTGCTTTCTTT	CASRLDRGIAFF
-	-	TRBV5-8	TRBJ2-1	TGTGCCAGCAGCCGTAGAGGGATGAATGAGCAGTTCTTC	CASSRRGMNEQFF
TRBD2	once	TRBV19	TRBJ2-7	TGTGCCAGTACAAAAGGGGCGGGAGGTGTCCACGAGCAGTACTTC	CASTKGAGGVHEQYF
TRBD1	few	TRBV13	TRBJ1-2	TGTGCCAGCAGCTCCGGGACAGGGGGGTTTAACTATGGCTACACCTTC	CASSSGTGGFNYGYTF
-	few	TRBV5-1	TRBJ2-7	TGCGCCAGCAGCCCCCCGTACCCAGCCTACGAGCAGTACTTC	CASSPPYPAYEQYF
TRBD1	-	TRBV7-2	TRBJ1-5	TGTGCCAGCAGCTTGGGACAGGGGGCCGGTATTGGTAGCAATCAGCCCCAGCATTTT	CASSLGQGAGIGSNQPQHF
-	-	TRBV10-3	TRBJ1-1	TGTGCCATCAGTGAACCCAGGGTAGGGATGAACACTGAAGCTTTCTTT	CAISEPRVGMNTEAFF
TRBD2	-	TRBV2	TRBJ2-3	TGTGCCAGCACCATTTCTAGCGGGGCAGATACGCAGTATTTT	CASTISSGADTQYF
-	-	TRBV7-9	TRBJ2-1	TGTGCCAGCAGCTTAGCACTGCAGGATGAGCAGTTCTTC	CASSLALQDEQFF
TRBD1	-	TRBV2	TRBJ1-2	TGTGCCAGCAGCGGGACGCGGGACAGGTTAGGGTATGGCTACACCTTC	CASSGTRDRLGYGYTF
TRBD2	-	TRBV30	TRBJ2-3	TGTGCCTGGAGTGAGGGGCGGGAGAGGGGCACAGATACGCAGTATTTT	CAWSEGRERGTDTQYF
TRBD2	once	TRBV11-2	TRBJ2-7	TGTGCCAGCAGGCGGCTAGCGGGGGCCTTAAGCTCCTACGAGCAGTACTTC	CASRRLAGALSSYEQYF
-	few	TRBV5-6	TRBJ2-3	TGTGCCAGCAGCCCGACCCTCGGGTTAAGCACAGATACGCAGTATTTT	CASSPTLGLSTDTQYF